A single T cell receptor beta chain is shown here with its context. This sample stems from a study of CD8 T cells in Susac syndrome. The CDR3 covers 15 residues. Trimming removed 3 bases at V and 4 bases at J, with 15 bases between. Per the germline V gene, CDR1 is LGHDT and CDR2 is YNNKEL (reference sequence). Reverse transcription of roughly 0.5 to 1 ug RNA used random hexamers. TCRdb processed the immunoSEQ multiplex PCR reads anew with MiXCR; each CDR3 protein has one entry. The repertoire consists of around 150,000 distinct CDR3 sequences, with around 94% occurring once and the leading ten covering around 0.14%.

Sequenced material: CD4+ T cells from PBMCs. This receptor was taken from a human donor in good health. The rearrangement uses TRBV3-1 and TRBJ1-1; D possibly corresponds to TRBD1 (5 bases). The CDR3 DNA reads as TGTGCCAGCAGCCAGCCGGTTTCTGGGGGCACTGAAGCTTTCTTT. Protein sequence: CASSQPVSGGTEAFF.